The present T cell receptor beta chain was sequenced within a study of technical replicates of blood from a few donors. The protocol was immunoSEQ multiplex PCR, while the TCRdb copy is restricted to in-frame clones and leaves out a portion. Seen here are tens of thousands of clones, 75% to 90% observed once, and the top ten hold 5.1%. Trimming took 3 bases from V and 1 from J; bases not matched to a gene: 6. The CDR3 loop spans 15 amino acids. The germline V gene has CDR1 LNHDA and CDR2 SQIVND (reference sequence). Sequences were obtained from PBMCs. This clonotype was obtained from a human donor in good health. Some clones in this sample may be carry-over from other donors' samples. The chain links TRBV19 to TRBJ2-7; 7 bases match TRBD2. The CDR3 protein is CASSMGGLWSYEQYF. The CDR3 DNA reads as TGTGCCAGTAGTATGGGAGGGTTATGGTCCTACGAGCAGTACTTC. The full variable domain, with the rest looked up from reference TRBV19 and TRBJ2-7, is DGGITQSPKYLFRKEGQNVTLSCEQNLNHDAMYWYRQDPGQGLRLIYYSQIVNDFQKGDIAEGYSVSREKKESFPLTVTSAQKNPTAFYLCASSMGGLWSYEQYFGPGTRLTVT.